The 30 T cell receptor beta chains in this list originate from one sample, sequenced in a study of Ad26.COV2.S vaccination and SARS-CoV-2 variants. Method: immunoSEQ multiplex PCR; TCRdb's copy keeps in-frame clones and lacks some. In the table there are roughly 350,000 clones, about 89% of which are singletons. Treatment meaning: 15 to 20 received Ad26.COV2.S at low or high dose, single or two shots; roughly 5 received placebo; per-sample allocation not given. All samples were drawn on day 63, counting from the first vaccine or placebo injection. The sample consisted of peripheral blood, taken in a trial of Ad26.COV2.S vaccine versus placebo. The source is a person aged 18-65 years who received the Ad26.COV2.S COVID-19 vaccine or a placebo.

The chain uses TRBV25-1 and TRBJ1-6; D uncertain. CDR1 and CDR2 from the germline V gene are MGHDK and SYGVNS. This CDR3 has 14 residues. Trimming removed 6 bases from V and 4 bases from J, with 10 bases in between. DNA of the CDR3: TGTGCCAGCAGGAAAATGGGGTATAATTCACCCCTCCACTTT. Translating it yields CASRKMGYNSPLHF.

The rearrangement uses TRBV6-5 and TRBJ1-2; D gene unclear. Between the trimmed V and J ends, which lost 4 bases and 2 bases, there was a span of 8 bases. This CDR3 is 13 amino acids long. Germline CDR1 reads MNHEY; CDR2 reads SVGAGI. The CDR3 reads CASSLGRNYGYTF. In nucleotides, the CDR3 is TGTGCCAGCAGTTTAGGCAGGAACTATGGCTACACCTTC.

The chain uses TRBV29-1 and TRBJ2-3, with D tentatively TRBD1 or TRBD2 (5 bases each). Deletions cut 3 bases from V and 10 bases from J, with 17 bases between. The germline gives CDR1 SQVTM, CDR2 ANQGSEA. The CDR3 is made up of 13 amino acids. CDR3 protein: CSVDLGVDSAQYF. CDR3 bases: TGCAGCGTTGATCTAGGGGTGGACTCGGCGCAGTATTTT.

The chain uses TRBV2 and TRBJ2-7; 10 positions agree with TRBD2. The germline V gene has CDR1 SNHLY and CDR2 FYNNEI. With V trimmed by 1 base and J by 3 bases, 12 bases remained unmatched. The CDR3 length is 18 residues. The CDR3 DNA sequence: TGTGCCAGCAGTGAAGGCGAAGAACTAGCGGGACCCCTCTACGAGCAGTACTTC. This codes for CASSEGEELAGPLYEQYF.

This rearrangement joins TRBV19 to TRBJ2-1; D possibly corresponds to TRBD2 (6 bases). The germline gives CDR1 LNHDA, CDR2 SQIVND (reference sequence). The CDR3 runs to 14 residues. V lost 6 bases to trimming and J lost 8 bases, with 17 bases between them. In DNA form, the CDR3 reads TGTGCCAGTAGCCTCCCCTGGAGGGGCGATGAGCAGTTCTTC. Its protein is CASSLPWRGDEQFF.

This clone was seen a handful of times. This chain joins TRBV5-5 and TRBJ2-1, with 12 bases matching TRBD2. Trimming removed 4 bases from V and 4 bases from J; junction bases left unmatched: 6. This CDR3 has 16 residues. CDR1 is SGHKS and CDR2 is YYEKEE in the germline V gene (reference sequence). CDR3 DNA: TGTGCCAGCAGCCCTAGCGGGGGGGCGCCGTACAATGAGCAGTTCTTC. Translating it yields CASSPSGGAPYNEQFF.

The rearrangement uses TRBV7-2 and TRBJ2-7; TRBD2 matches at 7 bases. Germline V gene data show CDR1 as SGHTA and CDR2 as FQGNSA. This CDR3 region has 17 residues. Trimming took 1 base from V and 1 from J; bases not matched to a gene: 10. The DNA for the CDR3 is TGTGCCAGCAGCTTAGGAGCCAGGTGGGGGGGATCCTACGAGCAGTACTTC. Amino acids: CASSLGARWGGSYEQYF.

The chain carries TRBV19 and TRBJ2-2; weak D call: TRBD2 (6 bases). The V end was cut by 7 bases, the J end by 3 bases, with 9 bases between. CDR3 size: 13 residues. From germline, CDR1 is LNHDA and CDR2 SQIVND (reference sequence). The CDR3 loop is CASKEGDTGELFF. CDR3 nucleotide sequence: TGTGCCAGTAAGGAGGGTGACACCGGGGAGCTGTTTTTT.

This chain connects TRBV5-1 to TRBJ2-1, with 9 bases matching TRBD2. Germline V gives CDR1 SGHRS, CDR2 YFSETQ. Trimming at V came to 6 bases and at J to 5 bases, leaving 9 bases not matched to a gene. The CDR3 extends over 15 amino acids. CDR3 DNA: TGCGCCAGCAAAAACATAGCGGGGGTTAACAATGAGCAGTTCTTC. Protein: CASKNIAGVNNEQFF.

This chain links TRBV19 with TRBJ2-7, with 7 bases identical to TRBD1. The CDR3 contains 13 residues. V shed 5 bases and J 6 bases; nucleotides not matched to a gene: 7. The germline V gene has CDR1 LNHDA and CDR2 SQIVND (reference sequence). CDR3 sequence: CASSAANRGEQYF. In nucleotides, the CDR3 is TGTGCCAGTAGTGCAGCAAACAGGGGCGAGCAGTACTTC.

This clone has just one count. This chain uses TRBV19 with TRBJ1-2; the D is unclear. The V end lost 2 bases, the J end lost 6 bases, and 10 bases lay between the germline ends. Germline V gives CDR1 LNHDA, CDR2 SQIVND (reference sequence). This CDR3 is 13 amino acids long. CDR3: CASSILNGDGYTF. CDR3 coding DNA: TGTGCCAGTAGTATATTGAACGGGGATGGCTACACCTTC.

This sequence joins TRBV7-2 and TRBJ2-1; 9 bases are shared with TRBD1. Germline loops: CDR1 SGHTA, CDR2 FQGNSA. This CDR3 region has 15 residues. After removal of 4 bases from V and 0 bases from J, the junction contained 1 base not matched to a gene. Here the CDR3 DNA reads TGTGCCAGCAGCTCGGACAGGGGCTCCTACAATGAGCAGTTCTTC. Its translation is CASSSDRGSYNEQFF.

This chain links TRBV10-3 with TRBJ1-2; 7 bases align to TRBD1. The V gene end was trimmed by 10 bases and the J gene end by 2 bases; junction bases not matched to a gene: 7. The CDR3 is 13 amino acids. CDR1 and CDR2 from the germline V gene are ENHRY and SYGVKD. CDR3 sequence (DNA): TGTGCCACTAAGACAGGGCGGAACTATGGCTACACCTTC. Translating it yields CATKTGRNYGYTF.

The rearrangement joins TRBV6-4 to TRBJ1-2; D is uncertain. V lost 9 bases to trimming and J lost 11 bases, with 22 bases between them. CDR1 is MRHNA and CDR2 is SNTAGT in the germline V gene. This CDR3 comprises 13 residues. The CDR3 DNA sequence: TGTGCCAGGTGCCTAGTAAAGGGTTGTCGATACACCTTC. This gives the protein CARCLVKGCRYTF.

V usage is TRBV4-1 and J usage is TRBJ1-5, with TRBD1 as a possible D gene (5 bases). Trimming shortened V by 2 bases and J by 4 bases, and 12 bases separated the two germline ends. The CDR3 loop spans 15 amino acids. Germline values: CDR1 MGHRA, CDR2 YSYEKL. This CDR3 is CASSQRQEGNQPQHF. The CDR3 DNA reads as TGCGCCAGCAGCCAACGGCAGGAGGGGAATCAGCCCCAGCATTTT.

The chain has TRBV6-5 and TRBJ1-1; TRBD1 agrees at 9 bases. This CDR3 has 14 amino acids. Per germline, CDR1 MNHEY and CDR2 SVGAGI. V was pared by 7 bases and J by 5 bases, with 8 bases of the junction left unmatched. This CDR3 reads CASIIGTGRTEAFF. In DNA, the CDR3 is TGTGCCAGCATTATCGGGACAGGGCGGACTGAAGCTTTCTTT.

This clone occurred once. This chain's CDR3 is CASSLNGVSSGNTIYF. CDR3 nucleotides: TGTGCCAGCAGCTTGAATGGCGTTAGCTCTGGAAACACCATATATTTT. The genes are TRBV5-6 and TRBJ1-3, with no clear D. V shed 1 base and J shed 0 bases, with 11 bases lying between them. Germline CDR1 reads SGHDT; CDR2 reads YYEEEE. The CDR3 covers 16 residues.

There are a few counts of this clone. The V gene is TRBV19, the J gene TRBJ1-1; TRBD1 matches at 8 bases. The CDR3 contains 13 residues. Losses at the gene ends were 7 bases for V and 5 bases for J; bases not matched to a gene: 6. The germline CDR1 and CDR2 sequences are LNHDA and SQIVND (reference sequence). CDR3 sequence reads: CASNQGARTEAFF. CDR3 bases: TGTGCCAGTAATCAGGGGGCGAGGACTGAAGCTTTCTTT.

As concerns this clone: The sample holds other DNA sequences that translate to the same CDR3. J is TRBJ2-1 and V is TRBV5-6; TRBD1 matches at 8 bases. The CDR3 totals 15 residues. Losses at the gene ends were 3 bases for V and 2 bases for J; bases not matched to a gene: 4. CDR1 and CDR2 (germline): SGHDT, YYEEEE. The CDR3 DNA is TGTGCCAGCAGCTCCGGGACAGGACCCTACAATGAGCAGTTCTTC. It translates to CASSSGTGPYNEQFF.

The CDR3 nucleotides are TGCGCCAGCAGTGACGGGGGGGCGGGGACCGATGAGCAGTTCTTC. Residues: CASSDGGAGTDEQFF. The chain combines TRBV10-2 with TRBJ2-1; the match to TRBD2 covers 8 bases. The V gene's germline CDR1 is WSHSY and CDR2 SAAADI. J gave up 8 bases and V 3 bases, and 9 bases lay outside the gene matches. This CDR3 comprises 15 residues.

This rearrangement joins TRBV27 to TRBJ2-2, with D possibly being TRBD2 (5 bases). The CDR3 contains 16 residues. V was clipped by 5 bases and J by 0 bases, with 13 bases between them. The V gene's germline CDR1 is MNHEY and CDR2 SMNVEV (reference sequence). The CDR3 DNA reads TGTGCCAGCAGTCCCCTTGAGGGCGCGAACACCGGGGAGCTGTTTTTT. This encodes CASSPLEGANTGELFF.

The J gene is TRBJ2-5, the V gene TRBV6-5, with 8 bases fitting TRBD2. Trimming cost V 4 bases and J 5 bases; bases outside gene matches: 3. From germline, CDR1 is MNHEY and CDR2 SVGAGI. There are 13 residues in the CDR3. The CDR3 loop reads CASSSGGRETQYF. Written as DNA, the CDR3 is TGTGCCAGCAGTTCGGGAGGGCGGGAGACCCAGTACTTC.

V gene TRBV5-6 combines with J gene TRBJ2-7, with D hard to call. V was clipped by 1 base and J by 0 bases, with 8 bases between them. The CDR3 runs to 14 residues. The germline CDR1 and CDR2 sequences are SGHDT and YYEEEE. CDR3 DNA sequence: TGTGCCAGCAGCTTGCCCTCAAGCTCCTACGAGCAGTACTTC. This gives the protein CASSLPSSSYEQYF.

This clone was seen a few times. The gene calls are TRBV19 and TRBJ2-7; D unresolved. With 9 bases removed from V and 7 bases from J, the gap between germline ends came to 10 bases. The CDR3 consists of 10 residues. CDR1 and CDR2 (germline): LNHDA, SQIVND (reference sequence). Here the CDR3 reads CASSFWEQYF. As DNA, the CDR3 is TGTGCCAGCTCCTTCTGGGAGCAGTACTTC.

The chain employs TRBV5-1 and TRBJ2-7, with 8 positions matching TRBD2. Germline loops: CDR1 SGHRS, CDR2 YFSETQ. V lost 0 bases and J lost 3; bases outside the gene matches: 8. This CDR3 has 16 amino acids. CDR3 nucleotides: TGCGCCAGCAGCTTGGGGACCGGGACTAGAGGCTACGAGCAGTACTTC. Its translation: CASSLGTGTRGYEQYF.

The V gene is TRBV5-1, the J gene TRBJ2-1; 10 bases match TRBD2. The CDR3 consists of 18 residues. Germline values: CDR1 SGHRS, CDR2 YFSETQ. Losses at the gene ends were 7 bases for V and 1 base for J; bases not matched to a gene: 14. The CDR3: CASGPSAGGTVSYNEQFF. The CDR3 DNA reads TGCGCCAGCGGGCCATCAGCGGGGGGGACAGTATCCTACAATGAGCAGTTCTTC.

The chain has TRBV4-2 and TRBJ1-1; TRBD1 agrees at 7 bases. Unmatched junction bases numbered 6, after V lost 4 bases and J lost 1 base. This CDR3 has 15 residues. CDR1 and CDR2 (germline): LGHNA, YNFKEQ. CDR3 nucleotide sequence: TGTGCCAGCAGCCCAACACAGGGGACGAACACTGAAGCTTTCTTT. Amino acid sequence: CASSPTQGTNTEAFF.

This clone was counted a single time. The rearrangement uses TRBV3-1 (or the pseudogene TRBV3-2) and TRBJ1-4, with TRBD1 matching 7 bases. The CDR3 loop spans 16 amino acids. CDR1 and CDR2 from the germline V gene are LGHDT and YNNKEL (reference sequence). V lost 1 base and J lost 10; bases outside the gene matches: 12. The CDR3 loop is CASSQVGRTGPGKLFF. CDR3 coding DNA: TGTGCCAGCAGCCAAGTTGGTCGGACAGGTCCGGGAAAACTGTTTTTT.

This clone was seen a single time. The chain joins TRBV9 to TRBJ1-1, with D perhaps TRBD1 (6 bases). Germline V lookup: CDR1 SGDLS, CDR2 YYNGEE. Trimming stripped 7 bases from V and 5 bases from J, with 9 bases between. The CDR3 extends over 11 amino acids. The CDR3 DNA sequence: TGTGCCAGCGGAGGGGGGACTGAAGCTTTCTTT. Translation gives CASGGGTEAFF.

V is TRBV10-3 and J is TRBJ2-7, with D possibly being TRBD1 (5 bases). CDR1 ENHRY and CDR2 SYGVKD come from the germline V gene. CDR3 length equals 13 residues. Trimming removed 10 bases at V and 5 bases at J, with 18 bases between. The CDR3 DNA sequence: TGTGCCACCGGAAGGACACCGGCTGACGAGCAGTACTTC. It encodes CATGRTPADEQYF.